These T cell receptor beta chains were read from a single sample in a study of T cell responses to AZD1222 COVID-19 vaccine. Measured with immunoSEQ multiplex PCR; TCRdb has only the in-frame clones, and not every one. Among under 200,000 clones, about 91% were seen once, and the ten largest hold approximately 1.2%. The input for sequencing was peripheral blood, taken 28 days after the second AZD1222 dose. The receptors come from an adult who received the AZD1222 COVID-19 vaccine. The CDR3 runs from the conserved cysteine through the conserved F or W. D genes are given only for firm matches. Clone size is given for some rows only: seen once, a few or many times, or a class if the clone is expanded.

D gene: NA
V gene: TRBV28
J gene: TRBJ1-2
clone size: NA
CDR3 protein: CASSSGPIYGYTF
CDR3 DNA: TGTGCCAGCAGTTCGGGACCGATCTATGGCTACACCTTC

D gene: NA
V gene: TRBV27
J gene: TRBJ1-1
clone size: few
CDR3 protein: CASSATGSPTEAFF
CDR3 DNA: TGTGCCAGCAGTGCTACAGGGTCGCCCACTGAAGCTTTCTTT

D gene: NA
V gene: TRBV30
J gene: TRBJ2-1
clone size: NA
CDR3 protein: CAWSRHSYNEQFF
CDR3 DNA: TGTGCCTGGAGTAGGCACAGTTACAATGAGCAGTTCTTC

D gene: NA
V gene: TRBV2
J gene: TRBJ1-6
clone size: once
CDR3 protein: CASSGEGNSPLHF
CDR3 DNA: TGTGCCAGCAGTGGGGAAGGGAATTCACCCCTCCACTTT

D gene: NA
V gene: TRBV4-3
J gene: TRBJ2-1
clone size: NA
CDR3 protein: CASSQDKSGPYNEQFF
CDR3 DNA: TGCGCCAGCAGCCAAGACAAGAGCGGCCCCTACAATGAGCAGTTCTTC

D gene: NA
V gene: TRBV4-2
J gene: TRBJ2-7
clone size: once
CDR3 protein: CASSQEEGEAYEQYF
CDR3 DNA: TGTGCCAGCAGCCAAGAGGAGGGAGAGGCCTACGAGCAGTACTTC

D gene: NA
V gene: TRBV27
J gene: TRBJ2-2
clone size: NA
CDR3 protein: CASGKGFGELFF
CDR3 DNA: TGTGCCAGCGGGAAGGGGTTCGGGGAGCTGTTTTTT

D gene: NA
V gene: TRBV28
J gene: TRBJ1-2
clone size: NA
CDR3 protein: CASSLTPGSPNYGYTF
CDR3 DNA: TGTGCCAGCAGCCTAACCCCAGGGTCTCCCAACTATGGCTACACCTTC

D gene: NA
V gene: TRBV2
J gene: TRBJ1-5
clone size: NA
CDR3 protein: CASSERRSGQPQHF
CDR3 DNA: TGTGCCAGCAGTGAACGCAGATCGGGGCAGCCCCAGCATTTT

D gene: NA
V gene: TRBV7-8
J gene: TRBJ1-1
clone size: few
CDR3 protein: CASSPNSRADEAFF
CDR3 DNA: TGTGCCAGCAGCCCTAACTCGAGGGCAGATGAAGCTTTCTTT

D gene: TRBD2
V gene: TRBV7-3
J gene: TRBJ2-3
clone size: NA
CDR3 protein: CASSLLAGGTDTQYF
CDR3 DNA: TGTGCCAGCAGCCTTCTAGCGGGAGGCACAGATACGCAGTATTTT

D gene: NA
V gene: TRBV6-1
J gene: TRBJ1-1
clone size: NA
CDR3 protein: CASSDRGGGTEAFF
CDR3 DNA: TGTGCCAGCAGTGACCGAGGGGGGGGCACTGAAGCTTTCTTT

D gene: NA
V gene: TRBV7-9
J gene: TRBJ2-7
clone size: NA
CDR3 protein: CASSLAPYLPEEQYF
CDR3 DNA: TGTGCCAGCAGCTTAGCACCGTATCTACCGGAGGAGCAGTACTTC

D gene: NA
V gene: TRBV18
J gene: TRBJ2-2
clone size: NA
CDR3 protein: CASSPLTTGELFF
CDR3 DNA: TGTGCCAGCTCACCCTTGACCACCGGGGAGCTGTTTTTT

D gene: NA
V gene: TRBV4-1
J gene: TRBJ1-3
clone size: NA
CDR3 protein: CASSQEWTSGNTIYF
CDR3 DNA: TGCGCCAGCAGCCAAGAGTGGACTTCTGGAAACACCATATATTTT

D gene: TRBD1
V gene: TRBV13
J gene: TRBJ1-2
clone size: NA
CDR3 protein: CASSSKGQGPFYGYTF
CDR3 DNA: TGTGCCAGCAGCTCAAAAGGACAGGGACCATTCTATGGCTACACCTTC

D gene: NA
V gene: TRBV30
J gene: TRBJ2-3
clone size: NA
CDR3 protein: CAWSVTGQGTQYF
CDR3 DNA: TGTGCCTGGAGTGTTACAGGCCAGGGAACGCAGTATTTT

D gene: NA
V gene: TRBV11-3
J gene: TRBJ2-1
clone size: once
CDR3 protein: CASSPGLNEQFF
CDR3 DNA: TGTGCCAGCAGCCCGGGACTCAATGAGCAGTTCTTC

D gene: NA
V gene: TRBV7-9
J gene: TRBJ2-2
clone size: NA
CDR3 protein: CASRLGEAGELFF
CDR3 DNA: TGTGCCAGCAGGCTTGGCGAGGCCGGGGAGCTGTTTTTT

D gene: TRBD1
V gene: TRBV7-2
J gene: TRBJ1-4
clone size: NA
CDR3 protein: CASSLRLGTVGATNEKLFF
CDR3 DNA: TGTGCCAGCAGCTTAAGACTAGGGACAGTGGGGGCAACTAATGAAAAACTGTTTTTT

D gene: NA
V gene: TRBV2
J gene: TRBJ2-1
clone size: NA
CDR3 protein: CASEELASYNEQFF
CDR3 DNA: TGTGCCAGCGAAGAACTAGCTTCCTACAATGAGCAGTTCTTC

D gene: NA
V gene: TRBV5-4
J gene: TRBJ2-5
clone size: NA
CDR3 protein: CASSSQSGVQETQYF
CDR3 DNA: TGTGCCAGCAGCTCCCAGTCCGGGGTTCAAGAGACCCAGTACTTC

D gene: NA
V gene: TRBV28
J gene: TRBJ1-4
clone size: NA
CDR3 protein: CASTLGTGTPTTNEKLFF
CDR3 DNA: TGTGCCAGCACATTGGGCACAGGGACACCGACAACTAATGAAAAACTGTTTTTT

D gene: TRBD1
V gene: TRBV7-6
J gene: TRBJ2-7
clone size: NA
CDR3 protein: CASSLTSGTGEYYEQYF
CDR3 DNA: TGTGCCAGCAGCCTAACATCCGGGACAGGGGAATACTACGAGCAGTACTTC

D gene: TRBD1
V gene: TRBV19
J gene: TRBJ1-5
clone size: once
CDR3 protein: CASSDTGGNQPQHF
CDR3 DNA: TGTGCCAGTAGCGATACAGGGGGGAATCAGCCCCAGCATTTT

D gene: TRBD1
V gene: TRBV6-4
J gene: TRBJ2-1
clone size: medium-sized
CDR3 protein: CASSPGQGGDEQFF
CDR3 DNA: TGTGCCAGCAGCCCGGGACAGGGTGGCGATGAGCAGTTCTTC